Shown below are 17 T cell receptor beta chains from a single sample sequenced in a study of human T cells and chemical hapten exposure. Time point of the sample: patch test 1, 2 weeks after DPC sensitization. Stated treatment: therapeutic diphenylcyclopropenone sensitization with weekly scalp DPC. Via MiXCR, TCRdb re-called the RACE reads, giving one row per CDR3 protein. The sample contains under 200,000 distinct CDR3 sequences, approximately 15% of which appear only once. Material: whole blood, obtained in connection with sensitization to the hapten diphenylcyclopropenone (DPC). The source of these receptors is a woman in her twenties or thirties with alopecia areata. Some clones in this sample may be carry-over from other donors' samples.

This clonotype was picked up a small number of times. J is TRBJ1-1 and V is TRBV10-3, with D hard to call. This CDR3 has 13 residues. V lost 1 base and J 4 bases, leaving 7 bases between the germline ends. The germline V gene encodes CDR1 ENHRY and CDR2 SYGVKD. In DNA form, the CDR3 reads TGTGCCATCAGTGAGTACAGTGCCACTGAAGCTTTCTTT. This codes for CAISEYSATEAFF.

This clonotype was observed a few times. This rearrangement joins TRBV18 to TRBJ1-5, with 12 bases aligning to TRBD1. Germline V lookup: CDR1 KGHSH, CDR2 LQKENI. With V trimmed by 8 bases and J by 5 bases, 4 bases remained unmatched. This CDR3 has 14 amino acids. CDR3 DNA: TGTGCCAGCAGGGGGACAGGGGGCGATCAGCCCCAGCATTTT. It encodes CASRGTGGDQPQHF.

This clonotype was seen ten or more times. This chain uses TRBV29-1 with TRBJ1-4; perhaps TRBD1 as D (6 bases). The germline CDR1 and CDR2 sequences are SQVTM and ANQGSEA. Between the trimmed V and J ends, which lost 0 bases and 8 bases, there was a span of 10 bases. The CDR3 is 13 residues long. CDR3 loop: CSVEEQGVEKLFF. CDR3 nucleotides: TGCAGCGTTGAAGAACAGGGCGTCGAAAAACTGTTTTTT.

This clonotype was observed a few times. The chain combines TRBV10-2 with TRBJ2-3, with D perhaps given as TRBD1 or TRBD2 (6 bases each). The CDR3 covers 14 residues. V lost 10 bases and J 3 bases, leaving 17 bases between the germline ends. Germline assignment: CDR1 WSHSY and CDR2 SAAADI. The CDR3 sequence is CATRDTGRTDTQYF. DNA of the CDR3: TGCGCCACCCGAGACACAGGGAGGACAGATACGCAGTATTTT.

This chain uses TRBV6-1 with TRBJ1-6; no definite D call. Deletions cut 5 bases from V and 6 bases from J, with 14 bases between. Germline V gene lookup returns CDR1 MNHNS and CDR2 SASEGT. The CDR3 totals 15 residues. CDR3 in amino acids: CASSHPGTTNSPLHF. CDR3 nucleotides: TGTGCCAGCAGTCACCCGGGCACTACTAATTCACCCCTCCACTTT.

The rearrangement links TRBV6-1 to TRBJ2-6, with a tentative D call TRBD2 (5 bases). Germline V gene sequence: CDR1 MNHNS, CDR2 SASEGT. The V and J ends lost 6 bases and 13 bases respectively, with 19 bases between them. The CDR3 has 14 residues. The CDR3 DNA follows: TGTGCCAGCAGGAGAGGGCCCACGTTGGGGGTCCTGACTTTC. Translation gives CASRRGPTLGVLTF.

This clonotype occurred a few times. The CDR3 nucleotides read TGTGCCAGCAGCGTTATTCCTGGCGGGGGGGCTTATGAGCAGTTCTTC. This sequence encodes CASSVIPGGGAYEQFF. The chain links TRBV11-2 to TRBJ2-1; TRBD2 matches 9 bases. The junction had 13 bases not matched to a gene; V was cut back by 5 bases and J by 8 bases. Per the germline V gene, CDR1 is SGHAT and CDR2 is FQNNGV. This CDR3 contains 16 residues.

CDR3 in amino acids: CASSWTGTESYTQYF. CDR3 DNA sequence: TGCGCCAGCAGCTGGACCGGGACAGAATCCTATACGCAGTATTTT. The V call is TRBV5-1, the J call TRBJ2-3, with TRBD1 matching over 7 bases. V shed 3 bases and J 7 bases; nucleotides not matched to a gene: 11. The CDR3 has 15 amino acids. Germline lookup yields CDR1 SGHRS and CDR2 YFSETQ.

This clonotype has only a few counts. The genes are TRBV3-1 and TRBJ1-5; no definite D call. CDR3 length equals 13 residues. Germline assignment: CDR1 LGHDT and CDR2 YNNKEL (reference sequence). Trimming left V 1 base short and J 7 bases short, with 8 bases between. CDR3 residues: CASSQGIAQPQHF. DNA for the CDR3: TGTGCCAGCAGCCAAGGTATTGCCCAGCCCCAGCATTTT.

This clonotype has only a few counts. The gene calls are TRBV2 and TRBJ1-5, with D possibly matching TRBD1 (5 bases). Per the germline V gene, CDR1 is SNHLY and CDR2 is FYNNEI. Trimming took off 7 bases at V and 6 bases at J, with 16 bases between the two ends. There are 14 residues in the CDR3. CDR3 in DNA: TGTGCCAGCACTTTGGAGGGGCTGAGTCAGCCCCAGCATTTT. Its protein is CASTLEGLSQPQHF.

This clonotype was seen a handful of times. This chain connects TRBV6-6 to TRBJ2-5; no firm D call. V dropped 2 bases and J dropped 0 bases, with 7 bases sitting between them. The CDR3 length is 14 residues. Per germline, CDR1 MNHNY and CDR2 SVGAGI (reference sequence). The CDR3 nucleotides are TGTGCCAGCAGTTACAATCGGAACCAAGAGACCCAGTACTTC. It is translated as CASSYNRNQETQYF.

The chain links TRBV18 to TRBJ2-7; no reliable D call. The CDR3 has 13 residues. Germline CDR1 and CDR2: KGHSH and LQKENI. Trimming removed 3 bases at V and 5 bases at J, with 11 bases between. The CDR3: CASSPKAGHEQYF. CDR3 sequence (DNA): TGTGCCAGCTCACCGAAGGCTGGGCACGAGCAGTACTTC. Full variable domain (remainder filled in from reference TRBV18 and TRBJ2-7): NAGVMQNPRHLVRRRGQEARLRCSPMKGHSHVYWYRQLPEEGLKFMVYLQKENIIDESGMPKERFSAEFPKEGPSILRIQQVVRGDSAAYFCASSPKAGHEQYFGPGTRLTVT.

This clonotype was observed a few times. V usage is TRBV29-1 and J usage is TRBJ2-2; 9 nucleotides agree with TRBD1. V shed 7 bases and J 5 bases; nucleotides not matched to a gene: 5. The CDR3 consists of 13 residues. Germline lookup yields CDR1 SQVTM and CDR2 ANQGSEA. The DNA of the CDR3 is TGCAGCGGGGACAGGGAAGAAACCGGGGAGCTGTTTTTT. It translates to CSGDREETGELFF.

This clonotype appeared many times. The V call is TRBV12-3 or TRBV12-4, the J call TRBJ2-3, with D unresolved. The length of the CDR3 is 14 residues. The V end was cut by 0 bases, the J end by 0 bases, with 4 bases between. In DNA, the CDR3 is TGTGCCAGCAGTTTAGCGGGTAGCACAGATACGCAGTATTTT. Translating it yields CASSLAGSTDTQYF.

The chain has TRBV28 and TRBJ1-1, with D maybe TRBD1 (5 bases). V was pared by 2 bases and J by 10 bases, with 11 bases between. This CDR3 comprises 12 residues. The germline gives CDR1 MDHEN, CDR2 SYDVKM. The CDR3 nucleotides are TGTGCCAGCAGTTTAATGCAGGGTCGAGCTTTCTTT. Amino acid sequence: CASSLMQGRAFF.

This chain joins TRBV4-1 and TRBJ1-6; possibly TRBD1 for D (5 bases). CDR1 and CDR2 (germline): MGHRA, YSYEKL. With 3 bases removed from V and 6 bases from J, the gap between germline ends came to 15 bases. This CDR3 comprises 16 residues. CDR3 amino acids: CASSHLPGTSNSPLHF. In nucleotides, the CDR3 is TGCGCCAGCAGCCACCTGCCGGGGACTTCTAATTCACCCCTCCACTTT.

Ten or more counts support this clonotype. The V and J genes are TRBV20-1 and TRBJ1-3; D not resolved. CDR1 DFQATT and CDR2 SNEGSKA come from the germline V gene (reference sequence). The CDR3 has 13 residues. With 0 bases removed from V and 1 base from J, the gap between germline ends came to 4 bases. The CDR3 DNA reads TGCAGTGCTAGAGAGGTTTCTGGAAACACCATATATTTT. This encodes CSAREVSGNTIYF.